What follows are 29 T cell receptor beta chains derived from one specimen sequenced in a study of TIL therapy for anti-PD-1-resistant metastatic lung cancer. The libraries were made with immunoSEQ v3. Only in-frame clones appear in the TCRdb table, and some are missing; sequencing was by immunoSEQ multiplex PCR. This sample has around 7,000 clones; 62% occur once, and the top ten carry roughly 8.2%. Time point meaning: pre-treatment sample, taken before nivolumab and TIL therapy. Pleural nodules or supraclavicular lymph nodes made up most of the excised metastases sampled. The specimen was tumor tissue, collected at baseline. These receptors were obtained from a person aged 25-85 years with non-small cell lung cancer.

This chain connects TRBV30 to TRBJ1-1; no definite D call. This CDR3 spans 13 amino acids. CDR1 and CDR2 (germline): GTSNPN, SVGIG (reference sequence). V lost 0 bases to trimming and J lost 3 bases, with 8 bases between them. The CDR3 region is CAWSVRWDTEAFF. As DNA, the CDR3 is TGTGCCTGGAGTGTCCGATGGGACACTGAAGCTTTCTTT. Together with reference TRBV30 and TRBJ1-1, the CDR3 gives the full variable domain: SQTIHQWPATLVQPVGSPLSLECTVEGTSNPNLYWYRQAAGRGLQLLFYSVGIGQISSEVPQNLSASRPQDRQFILSSKKLLLSDSGFYLCAWSVRWDTEAFFGQGTRLTVV.

The chain uses TRBV6-4 and TRBJ2-1; 9 nucleotides agree with TRBD2. The CDR3 consists of 16 residues. The J segment lost 9 bases and the V segment lost 4 bases, leaving 13 bases of the junction unmatched. Germline CDR1 is MRHNA and CDR2 is SNTAGT. CDR3 protein: CASSARRAGGPSEQFF. The CDR3 bases are TGTGCCAGCAGTGCCCGCCGGGCGGGGGGGCCTTCTGAGCAGTTCTTC.

The chain employs TRBV11-3 and TRBJ2-1, with TRBD1 identical over 8 bases. Per the germline V gene, CDR1 is SGHNT and CDR2 is YENEEA. The trim removed 5 bases at V and 2 bases at J, leaving 8 bases unmatched. This CDR3 comprises 16 residues. For the CDR3, the DNA is TGTGCCAGCAGCCGCCGGACAGGGTCCCCCTACAATGAGCAGTTCTTC. It yields the protein CASSRRTGSPYNEQFF.

The V call is TRBV27, the J call TRBJ2-7; D unresolved. There are 13 residues in the CDR3. The V gene's germline CDR1 is MNHEY and CDR2 SMNVEV (reference sequence). V was pared by 1 base and J by 3 bases, with 7 bases between. In DNA form, the CDR3 reads TGTGCCAGCAGTTTATGGGCGGACTACGAGCAGTACTTC. It translates to CASSLWADYEQYF.

V gene TRBV20-1 combines with J gene TRBJ1-2; the match to TRBD1 covers 9 bases. This CDR3 is 15 amino acids long. V shed 3 bases, J shed 10 bases, and the junction held 15 bases outside the gene matches. Germline V gene sequence: CDR1 DFQATT, CDR2 SNEGSKA (reference sequence). The CDR3 DNA reads TGCAGTGCTAGTGTTGGACCAGGACAGGGGAGATTCTACACCTTC. Translated, it gives CSASVGPGQGRFYTF.

The rearrangement joins TRBV7-7 to TRBJ2-5; tentatively, D is TRBD1 (5 bases). V was cut by 1 base and J by 4 bases, with 16 bases left in between. Germline CDR1 is SSHAT and CDR2 is FNYEAQ (reference sequence). The CDR3 is made up of 16 amino acids. The CDR3 loop reads CASSLGQGNRGETQYF. Here the CDR3 DNA reads TGTGCCAGCAGCTTAGGGCAGGGTAATCGTGGAGAGACCCAGTACTTC.

CDR3 residues: CASSADLAYEQYF. The CDR3 DNA reads TGTGCCAGCAGCGCCGATCTCGCCTACGAGCAGTACTTC. The chain links TRBV7-9 to TRBJ2-7; D uncertain. The length of the CDR3 is 13 residues. Germline values: CDR1 SEHNR, CDR2 FQNEAQ (reference sequence). V lost 5 bases and J lost 2, with 10 bases in between. The full variable domain, completed using reference TRBV7-9 and TRBJ2-7, is DTGVSQNPRHKITKRGQNVTFRCDPISEHNRLYWYRQTLGQGPEFLTYFQNEAQLEKSRLLSDRFSAERPKGSFSTLEIQRTEQGDSAMYLCASSADLAYEQYFGPGTRLTVT.

This clone is labeled large (0.1 to 1%). The chain uses TRBV25-1 and TRBJ1-4, with a weak D call TRBD1 (6 bases). There are 15 residues in the CDR3. Germline CDR1 reads MGHDK; CDR2 reads SYGVNS. Trimming pared 2 bases from V and 6 bases from J, leaving 13 bases between. CDR3 residues: CASSEVGGVDEKLFF. In nucleotides, the CDR3 is TGTGCCAGCAGTGAAGTAGGGGGGGTGGATGAAAAACTGTTTTTT.

This clone turned up a few times. CDR3 coding DNA: TGTGCCAGCAGCCTCCCCGGCAGGGGGAGAGCTTTCTTT. It codes for CASSLPGRGRAFF. The chain couples TRBV14 to TRBJ1-1, with 7 bases that match TRBD1. Trimming cost V 4 bases and J 10 bases; bases outside gene matches: 9. Germline V gene data show CDR1 as SGHDN and CDR2 as FVKESK. CDR3 length equals 13 residues.

The gene calls are TRBV21-1 and TRBJ2-4; the DNA was not used to check the table's D call, TRBD1. TRBV21-1 is flagged as a pseudogene. The CDR3 loop spans 19 amino acids. CDR3 amino acids: CASRRPGQERELAKNIQYF. Written as DNA, the CDR3 is TGTGCCAGCAGACGACCGGGACAGGAAAGGGAGCTAGCCAAAAACATTCAGTACTTC.

CDR3: CASSLELTSEQFF. DNA for the CDR3: TGTGCCAGCAGCTTGGAGTTGACTAGCGAGCAGTTCTTC. The rearrangement joins TRBV5-4 to TRBJ2-1, with TRBD2 identical over 7 bases. The CDR3 totals 13 residues. Losses at the gene ends were 0 bases for V and 10 bases for J; bases not matched to a gene: 4. Germline CDR1 reads SGHNT; CDR2 reads YYREEE (reference sequence).

On this clone itself: Compared with germline, one end of the junction differs, possibly owing to a read error. The chain is built from TRBV5-1 and TRBJ2-6, with TRBD2 as a possible D gene (5 bases). Germline CDR1 and CDR2: SGHRS and YFSETQ. The CDR3 has 16 amino acids. CDR3 bases: TGCGCCAGCGACTACCCTGACACCTCTGAGGCCAACGTCCTGACTTTC. It specifies CASDYPDTSEANVLTF.

A few counts support this clone. This sequence joins TRBV27 and TRBJ2-2, with 7 bases aligning to TRBD2. CDR1 and CDR2 from the germline V gene are MNHEY and SMNVEV (reference sequence). CDR3 length: 16 amino acids. The V gene end was trimmed by 5 bases and the J gene end by 5 bases; junction bases not matched to a gene: 11. The CDR3 loop is CASSVQRGRGTGELFF. In DNA, the CDR3 is TGTGCCAGCAGTGTTCAGCGGGGACGCGGGACCGGGGAGCTGTTTTTT.

In its sample, this clone was seen a few times. V is TRBV7-9 and J is TRBJ1-6, with D possibly TRBD1 on 5 matching bases. CDR3 size: 17 residues. Germline CDR1 and CDR2: SEHNR and FQNEAQ (reference sequence). Trimming cost V 4 bases and J 9 bases, with 22 bases left between them. The CDR3 reads CASSSHDIRGSGSPLHF. Written as DNA, the CDR3 is TGTGCCAGCAGCTCCCACGATATAAGGGGAAGTGGTTCACCCCTCCACTTT.

V usage is TRBV5-6 and J usage is TRBJ1-2; 8 bases agree with TRBD1. Germline CDR1 is SGHDT and CDR2 is YYEEEE. After removal of 3 bases from V and 2 bases from J, the junction contained 6 bases not matched to a gene. This CDR3 comprises 15 residues. CDR3 loop: CASSWQGARNYGYTF. The CDR3 DNA follows: TGTGCCAGCAGCTGGCAGGGGGCGCGGAACTATGGCTACACCTTC.

With respect to this clone: Other nucleotide sequences from this sample produce the same CDR3. The chain links TRBV7-9 to TRBJ1-6, with 8 bases matching TRBD1. The CDR3 has 16 residues. Germline V gene lookup returns CDR1 SEHNR and CDR2 FQNEAQ (reference sequence). Unmatched junction bases numbered 2, after V lost 1 base and J lost 3 bases. The CDR3 spells CASSLGQGFYNSPLHF. CDR3 sequence (DNA): TGTGCCAGCAGCTTAGGACAGGGGTTCTATAATTCACCCCTCCACTTT.

This clone came up a few times. V and J are TRBV7-9 and TRBJ2-2; the match to TRBD2 covers 7 bases. Per the germline V gene, CDR1 is SEHNR and CDR2 is FQNEAQ (reference sequence). CDR3 size: 13 residues. The V and J ends lost 5 bases and 5 bases, in that order; junction bases with no gene match: 2. The CDR3 loop is CASSRGDTGELFF. As DNA, the CDR3 is TGTGCCAGCAGCCGGGGGGATACCGGGGAGCTGTTTTTT.

This clone was detected only once. The chain employs TRBV27 and TRBJ1-5, with D possibly matching TRBD1 (6 bases). CDR1 and CDR2 (germline): MNHEY, SMNVEV (reference sequence). The CDR3 totals 14 residues. Trimming removed 2 bases at V and 5 bases at J, with 10 bases between. CDR3 region: CASSLRRGDQPQHF. The DNA for the CDR3 is TGTGCCAGCAGTTTACGCAGGGGTGATCAGCCCCAGCATTTT.

The rearrangement uses TRBV5-1 and TRBJ1-6, with D tentatively TRBD1 (5 bases). The CDR3 contains 17 residues. V gave up 0 bases and J gave up 0 bases, with 10 bases separating them. CDR1 SGHRS and CDR2 YFSETQ come from the germline V gene. CDR3 residues: CASSLGGTSSYNSPLHF. In DNA, the CDR3 is TGCGCCAGCAGCTTGGGGGGGACTAGCTCCTATAATTCACCCCTCCACTTT.

This clone has just a few counts. V and J are TRBV7-9 and TRBJ2-7, with D unclear. Germline lookup yields CDR1 SEHNR and CDR2 FQNEAQ (reference sequence). The ends were cut back, 5 bases at V and 6 bases at J, with 11 bases in the middle. This CDR3 comprises 12 residues. CDR3 sequence (DNA): TGTGCCAGCAGCCCACCTAGGTCCGAGCAGTACTTC. Protein sequence: CASSPPRSEQYF.

This clone turned up a few times. This chain connects TRBV6-1 to TRBJ2-7; D may be TRBD1 (6 bases). V lost 1 base and J lost 2, with 6 bases in between. CDR3 length: 13 amino acids. Per germline, CDR1 MNHNS and CDR2 SASEGT. Written as DNA, the CDR3 is TGTGCCAGCAGTGAAGGGGACACCTACGAGCAGTACTTC. This translates into CASSEGDTYEQYF.

In this sample, this clone turned up a few times. This chain connects TRBV25-1 to TRBJ2-3; 14 bases agree with TRBD2. There are 15 residues in the CDR3. Trimming at V came to 9 bases and at J to 3 bases, leaving 5 bases not matched to a gene. Germline V gene sequence: CDR1 MGHDK, CDR2 SYGVNS. The CDR3 DNA is TGTGCCAGTGGGACTAGCGGGAGTCGAACAGATACGCAGTATTTT. Its protein product is CASGTSGSRTDTQYF.

This chain joins TRBV21-1 and TRBJ1-1. TRBV21-1 corresponds to a pseudogene. The CDR3 is 13 residues long. CDR3 loop: CASSKAGNTEAFF. In DNA form, the CDR3 reads TGTGCCAGCAGCAAAGCGGGTAACACTGAAGCTTTCTTT.

This chain uses TRBV5-1 with TRBJ2-7, with a possible D match to TRBD2 (6 bases). The CDR3 spans 14 residues. V shed 1 base and J shed 5 bases, with 13 bases lying between them. Germline CDR1 is SGHRS and CDR2 is YFSETQ. The CDR3 bases are TGCGCCAGCAGCTTGATAGGAGGGCCAGACGAGCAGTACTTC. Residues: CASSLIGGPDEQYF.

This clone is termed medium-sized (0.01 to 0.1%). The rearrangement uses TRBV6-4 and TRBJ2-3; D is tentatively TRBD1 or TRBD2 (5 bases each). The CDR3 consists of 15 residues. Per germline, CDR1 MRHNA and CDR2 SNTAGT. Trimming stripped 0 bases from V and 5 bases from J, with 12 bases between. Written as DNA, the CDR3 is TGTGCCAGCAGTGACTCGAATGGGGGTAAAGATACGCAGTATTTT. Translating gives CASSDSNGGKDTQYF.

The chain has TRBV5-4 and TRBJ2-7, with D unresolved. From germline, CDR1 is SGHNT and CDR2 YYREEE (reference sequence). The CDR3 spans 14 residues. Trimming left V 1 base short and J 2 bases short, with 10 bases between. CDR3 loop: CASSLSGLTYEQYF. DNA of the CDR3: TGTGCCAGCAGCTTGTCCGGCTTGACCTACGAGCAGTACTTC.

The chain links TRBV7-6 to TRBJ2-1; 12 bases match TRBD2. The V and J ends lost 6 bases and 7 bases, in that order; junction bases with no gene match: 7. CDR3 length equals 15 residues. Germline CDR1 SGHVS, CDR2 FNYEAQ. The CDR3 here is CASSSLAGGVNEQFF. The DNA for the CDR3 is TGTGCCAGCAGTTCACTAGCGGGGGGTGTTAATGAGCAGTTCTTC.

V is TRBV30 and J is TRBJ2-7; D not resolved. Deletions cut 2 bases from V and 7 bases from J, with 6 bases between. Germline loops: CDR1 GTSNPN, CDR2 SVGIG (reference sequence). The CDR3 extends over 10 amino acids. The CDR3 DNA reads as TGTGCCTGGAGTAATGGAGAGCAGTACTTC. Protein sequence: CAWSNGEQYF.

This chain joins TRBV7-9 and TRBJ2-7; 12 positions agree with TRBD1. The V gene's germline CDR1 is SEHNR and CDR2 FQNEAQ (reference sequence). V gave up 5 bases and J gave up 4 bases; unmatched junction bases: 12. The CDR3 has 17 residues. CDR3 DNA sequence: TGTGCCAGCAGCCCTCACCTGGGACAGGGGGCTTCGTACGAGCAGTACTTC. This sequence encodes CASSPHLGQGASYEQYF.